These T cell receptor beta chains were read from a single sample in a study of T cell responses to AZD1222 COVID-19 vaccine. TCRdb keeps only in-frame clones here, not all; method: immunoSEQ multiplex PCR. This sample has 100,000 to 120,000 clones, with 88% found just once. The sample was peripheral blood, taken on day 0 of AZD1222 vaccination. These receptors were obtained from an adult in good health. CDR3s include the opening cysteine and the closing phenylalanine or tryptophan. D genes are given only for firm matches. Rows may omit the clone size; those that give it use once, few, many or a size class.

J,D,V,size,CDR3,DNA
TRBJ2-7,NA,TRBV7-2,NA,CASSSPGQPNSYEQYF,TGTGCCAGCAGCTCGCCAGGACAGCCTAACTCCTACGAGCAGTACTTC
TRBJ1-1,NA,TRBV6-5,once,CASGRTRNTEAFF,TGTGCCAGCGGGAGAACAAGGAACACTGAAGCTTTCTTT
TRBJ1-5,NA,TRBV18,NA,CASSPKEGLINQPQHF,TGTGCCAGCTCACCTAAAGAGGGGCTAATTAATCAGCCCCAGCATTTT
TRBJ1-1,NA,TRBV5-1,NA,CASGATGRTGTEAFF,TGCGCCAGCGGGGCTACGGGTAGAACGGGCACTGAAGCTTTCTTT
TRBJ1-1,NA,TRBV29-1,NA,CSIIGQLNTEAFF,TGCAGCATTATAGGACAGCTGAACACTGAAGCTTTCTTT
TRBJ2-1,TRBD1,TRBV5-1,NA,CASSAGQEYNEQFF,TGCGCCAGCAGCGCCGGACAGGAGTACAATGAGCAGTTCTTC
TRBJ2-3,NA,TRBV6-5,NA,CASSYGGGKDTQYF,TGTGCCAGCAGTTACGGGGGGGGCAAAGATACGCAGTATTTT
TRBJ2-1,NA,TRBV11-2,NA,CASSPSGQVGNNEQFF,TGTGCCAGCAGCCCAAGCGGGCAGGTTGGAAACAATGAGCAGTTCTTC
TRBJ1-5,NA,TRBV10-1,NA,CASSEALNQPQHF,TGCGCCAGCAGTGAGGCCCTAAATCAGCCCCAGCATTTT
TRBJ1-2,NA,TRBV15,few,CATSRGSGVYGYTF,TGTGCCACCAGCAGAGGGTCGGGGGTCTATGGCTACACCTTC
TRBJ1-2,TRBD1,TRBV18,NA,CASSPNRGGRGHHGYTF,TGTGCCAGCTCGCCCAACCGGGGGGGCAGGGGGCACCATGGCTACACCTTC
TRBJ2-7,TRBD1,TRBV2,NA,CASSFPGTGGAEQYF,TGTGCCAGCAGTTTCCCCGGGACAGGGGGAGCAGAGCAGTACTTC
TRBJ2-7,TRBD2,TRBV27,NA,CASSPGAVGGVLEQYF,TGTGCCAGCAGCCCCGGGGCAGTGGGAGGGGTCTTGGAGCAGTACTTC
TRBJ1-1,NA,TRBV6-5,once,CASSSPRMNTEAFF,TGTGCCAGCAGTTCACCCAGAATGAACACTGAAGCTTTCTTT
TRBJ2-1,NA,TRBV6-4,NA,CASRQDSSYNEQFF,TGTGCCAGCAGACAGGACAGCTCCTACAATGAGCAGTTCTTC
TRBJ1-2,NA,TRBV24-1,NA,CATSVGTNYGYTF,TGTGCCACCAGTGTGGGCACTAACTATGGCTACACCTTC
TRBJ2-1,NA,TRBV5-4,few,CASSLELKGYNEQFF,TGTGCCAGCAGCTTGGAGTTGAAGGGCTACAATGAGCAGTTCTTC
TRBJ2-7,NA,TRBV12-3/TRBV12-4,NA,CASAYRESYEQYF,TGTGCCAGCGCATACAGGGAATCCTACGAGCAGTACTTC
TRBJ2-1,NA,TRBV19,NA,CASRRTGYNEQFF,TGTGCCAGTAGAAGAACAGGGTACAATGAGCAGTTCTTC
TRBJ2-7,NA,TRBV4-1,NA,CASSLLPRQVLSYEQYF,TGCGCCAGCAGCCTCCTCCCACGACAGGTCCTCTCCTACGAGCAGTACTTC
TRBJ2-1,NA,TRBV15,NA,CATSRVGDPFF,TGTGCCACCAGCAGAGTCGGGGATCCGTTCTTC
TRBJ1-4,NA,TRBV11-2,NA,CASSLQGIVTEKLFF,TGTGCCAGCAGCCTACAGGGAATAGTGACCGAAAAACTGTTTTTT
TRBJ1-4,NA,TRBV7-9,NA,CASSLAQMGEKLFF,TGTGCCAGCAGCTTAGCTCAAATGGGGGAAAAACTGTTTTTT
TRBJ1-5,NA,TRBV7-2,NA,CASSLVGGADQPQHF,TGTGCCAGCAGCTTAGTTGGAGGGGCCGATCAGCCCCAGCATTTT
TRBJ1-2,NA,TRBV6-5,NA,CASSYSRGDYGYTF,TGTGCCAGCAGTTACTCGAGAGGTGATTATGGCTACACCTTC
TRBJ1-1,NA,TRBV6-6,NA,CASILLLGDTEAFF,TGTGCCAGCATTCTACTTTTGGGCGACACTGAAGCTTTCTTT
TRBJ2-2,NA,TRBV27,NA,CASSLSGELFF,TGTGCCAGCAGTTTATCTGGGGAGCTGTTTTTT
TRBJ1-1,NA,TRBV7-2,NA,CASSLTVMNTEAFF,TGTGCCAGCAGCTTAACAGTCATGAACACTGAAGCTTTCTTT
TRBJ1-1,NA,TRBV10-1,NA,CASSLAGLTEAFF,TGCGCCAGCAGTTTAGCAGGGTTAACTGAAGCTTTCTTT
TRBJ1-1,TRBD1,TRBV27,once,CASSFLQGGNTEAFF,TGTGCCAGCAGTTTCCTCCAGGGGGGGAACACTGAAGCTTTCTTT
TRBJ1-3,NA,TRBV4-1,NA,CASSPGLGSGGNTIYF,TGCGCCAGCAGCCCCGGGTTGGGCTCCGGTGGAAACACCATATATTTT
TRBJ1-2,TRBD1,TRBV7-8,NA,CASSSWGQGGGYTF,TGTGCCAGCAGCTCCTGGGGACAGGGAGGCGGCTACACCTTC
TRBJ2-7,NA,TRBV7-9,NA,CASSLIIEQYF,TGTGCCAGCAGCTTAATAATCGAGCAGTACTTC
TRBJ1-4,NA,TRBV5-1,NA,CASSRGPTTESEKLFF,TGCGCCAGCAGCAGGGGACCTACGACGGAGTCAGAAAAACTGTTTTTT
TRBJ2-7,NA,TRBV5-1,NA,CASSLQGLYEQYF,TGCGCCAGCAGCTTACAGGGCCTCTACGAGCAGTACTTC
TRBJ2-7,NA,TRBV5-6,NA,CASSSGQIVYEQYF,TGTGCCAGCAGCTCCGGACAGATCGTCTACGAGCAGTACTTC
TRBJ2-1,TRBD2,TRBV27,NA,CASSFTSGHNEQFF,TGTGCCAGCAGTTTCACTAGCGGGCACAATGAGCAGTTCTTC
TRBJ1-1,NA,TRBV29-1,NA,CSVETLKAFF,TGCAGCGTAGAAACCTTGAAGGCTTTCTTT
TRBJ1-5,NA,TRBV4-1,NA,CASSRTWGDYSNQPQHF,TGCGCCAGCAGCCGCACATGGGGGGATTATAGCAATCAGCCCCAGCATTTT
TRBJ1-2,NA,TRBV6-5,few,CASSYTGDYGYTF,TGTGCCAGCAGTTACACTGGCGACTATGGCTACACCTTC
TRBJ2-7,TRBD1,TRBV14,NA,CASSPIPGRTGDHEQYF,TGTGCCAGCAGCCCCATCCCCGGGCGAACAGGGGACCACGAGCAGTACTTC
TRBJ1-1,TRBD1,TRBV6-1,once,CASSDPSGQGRTNTEAFF,TGTGCCAGCAGTGATCCCTCGGGACAGGGGAGAACCAACACTGAAGCTTTCTTT
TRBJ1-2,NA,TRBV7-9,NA,CASSLVARETQGRISGYTF,TGTGCCAGCAGCTTAGTTGCCAGGGAGACACAGGGTAGGATATCTGGCTACACCTTC
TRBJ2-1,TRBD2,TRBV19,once,CASSGGAYHSYNEQFF,TGTGCCAGTAGCGGGGGGGCCTATCACTCCTACAATGAGCAGTTCTTC
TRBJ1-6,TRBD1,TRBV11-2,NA,CASSFGQGAPVSSPLHF,TGTGCCAGCAGCTTCGGACAGGGGGCGCCGGTCTCATCACCCCTCCACTTT
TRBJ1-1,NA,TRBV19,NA,CASSIRLHTSGDYTEAFF,TGTGCCAGTAGTATTCGTTTGCACACGTCAGGGGATTACACTGAAGCTTTCTTT
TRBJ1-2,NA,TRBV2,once,CASTPRHGVAYGYTF,TGTGCCAGCACCCCCCGGCACGGAGTAGCCTATGGCTACACCTTC
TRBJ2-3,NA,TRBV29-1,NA,CSVEALWGPYIDTQYF,TGCAGCGTTGAAGCCCTGTGGGGCCCTTACATAGATACGCAGTATTTT
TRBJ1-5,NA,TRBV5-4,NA,CASSGGGDQPQHF,TGTGCCAGCAGCGGGGGGGGAGATCAGCCCCAGCATTTT
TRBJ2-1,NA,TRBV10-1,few,CASSEPSTGLNEQFF,TGCGCCAGCAGTGAGCCCAGCACGGGGCTTAATGAGCAGTTCTTC
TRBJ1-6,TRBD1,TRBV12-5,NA,CASGLVPRDSSYNSPLHF,TGTGCTAGTGGTTTGGTACCCAGGGACAGCTCCTATAATTCACCCCTCCACTTT
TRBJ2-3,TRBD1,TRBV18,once,CASSPRGTGGADTQYF,TGTGCCAGCTCACCCCGAGGGACAGGGGGGGCAGATACGCAGTATTTT
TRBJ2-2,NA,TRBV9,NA,CASSVGTLNTGELFF,TGTGCCAGCAGCGTGGGGACACTCAACACCGGGGAGCTGTTTTTT
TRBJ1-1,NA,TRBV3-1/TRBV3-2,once,CASSQVGGKTEAFF,TGTGCCAGCAGCCAAGTGGGGGGGAAGACTGAAGCTTTCTTT
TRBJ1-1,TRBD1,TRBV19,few,CASSKDRGLWNTEAFF,TGTGCCAGTAGTAAAGACAGGGGGCTCTGGAACACTGAAGCTTTCTTT
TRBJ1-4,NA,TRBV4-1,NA,CATGGNLNEKLFF,TGCGCCACCGGGGGGAACCTCAATGAAAAACTGTTTTTT
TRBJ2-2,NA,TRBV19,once,CASTSAPLTGRELFF,TGTGCCAGTACCTCGGCCCCTTTGACCGGCCGGGAGCTGTTTTTT
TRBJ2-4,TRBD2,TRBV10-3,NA,CAISEAGGGNIQYF,TGTGCCATCAGTGAAGCGGGAGGGGGGAACATTCAGTACTTC
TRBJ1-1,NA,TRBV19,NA,CASSIRPNTEAFF,TGTGCCAGTAGTATTCGACCGAACACTGAAGCTTTCTTT